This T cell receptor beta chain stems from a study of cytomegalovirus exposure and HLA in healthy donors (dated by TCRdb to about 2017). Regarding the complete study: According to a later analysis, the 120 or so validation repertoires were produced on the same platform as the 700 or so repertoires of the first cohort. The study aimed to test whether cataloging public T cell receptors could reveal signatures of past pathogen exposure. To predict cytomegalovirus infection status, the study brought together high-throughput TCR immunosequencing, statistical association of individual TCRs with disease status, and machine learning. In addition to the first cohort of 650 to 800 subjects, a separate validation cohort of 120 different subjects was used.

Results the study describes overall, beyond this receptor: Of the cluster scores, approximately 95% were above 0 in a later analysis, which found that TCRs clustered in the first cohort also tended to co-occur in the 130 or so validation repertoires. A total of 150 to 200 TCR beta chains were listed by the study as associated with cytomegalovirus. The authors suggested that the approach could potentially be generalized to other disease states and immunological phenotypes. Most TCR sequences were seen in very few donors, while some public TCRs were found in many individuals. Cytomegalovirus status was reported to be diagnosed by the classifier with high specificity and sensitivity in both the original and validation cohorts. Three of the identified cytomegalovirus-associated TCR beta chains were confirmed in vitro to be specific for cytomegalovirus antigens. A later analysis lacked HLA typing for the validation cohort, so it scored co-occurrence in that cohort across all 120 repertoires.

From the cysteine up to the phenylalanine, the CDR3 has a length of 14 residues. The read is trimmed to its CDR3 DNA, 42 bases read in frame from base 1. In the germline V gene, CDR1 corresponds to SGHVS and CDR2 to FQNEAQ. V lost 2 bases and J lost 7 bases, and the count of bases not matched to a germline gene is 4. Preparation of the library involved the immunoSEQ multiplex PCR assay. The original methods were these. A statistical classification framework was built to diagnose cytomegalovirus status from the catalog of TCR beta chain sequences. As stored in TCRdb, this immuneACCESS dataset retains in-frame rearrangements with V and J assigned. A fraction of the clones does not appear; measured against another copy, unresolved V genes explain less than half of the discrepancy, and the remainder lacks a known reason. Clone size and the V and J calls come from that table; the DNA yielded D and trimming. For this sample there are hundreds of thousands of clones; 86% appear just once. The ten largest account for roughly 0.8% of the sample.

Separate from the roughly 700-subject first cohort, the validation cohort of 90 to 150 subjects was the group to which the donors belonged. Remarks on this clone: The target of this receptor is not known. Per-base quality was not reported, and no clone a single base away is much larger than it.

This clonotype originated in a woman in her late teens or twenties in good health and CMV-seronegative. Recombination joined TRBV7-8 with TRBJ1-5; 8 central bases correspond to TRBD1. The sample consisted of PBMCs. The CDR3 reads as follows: CASSLTRGQQPQHF. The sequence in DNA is TGTGCCAGCAGCTTAACCAGGGGGCAACAGCCCCAGCATTTT.